This T cell receptor beta chain originates from a study of blood T cell repertoires in COVID-19. For the study at large: Acute-phase and convalescent COVID-19 samples originated in the United States, Italy and Spain. From T cells, B-cell-depleted T cells, or PBMCs came the material, which was cDNA or gDNA.

Germline CDR1 reads SGHRS; CDR2 reads YFSETQ. V was shortened by 6 bases and J by 5 bases, with 14 bases between the two germline ends. This CDR3 region has 13 residues. Original analysis: Nucleated cell counts were estimated from reference gene primer amplification. TCRdb keeps only in-frame clones here, not all; method: immunoSEQ multiplex PCR. V, J and clone size reflect that table, while D and trimming were determined from the DNA. The sample contains 110,000 to 150,000 clones, around 80% of which appear only once. Sequencing input: peripheral blood. The clonotype originates from a woman aged 80 or older in a cohort sampled during active or convalescent COVID-19. The rearrangement joins TRBV5-1 to TRBJ2-5, with a weak D call TRBD2 (5 bases). The CDR3 nucleotides are TGCGCCAGCACCGAAACCCCGGGGGAGACCCAGTACTTC. Translating gives CASTETPGETQYF.